The clone carrying this T cell receptor (beta chain) was detected a few times. The sample comes from a study of T cells in Graves' hyperthyroidism and ophthalmopathy. Using RNA transcripts as the source, TCR beta CDR3 regions were amplified. First-round RT-PCR with HTBI primers amplified the TCR CDR3 region. TCRdb re-called the multiplex PCR reads through MiXCR, storing one row per CDR3 protein. The sample yields approximately 740,000 distinct CDR3 sequences, approximately 15% seen once. This CDR3 is built from 15 residues. Trimming removed 1 base from V and 4 bases from J; junction bases left unmatched: 8. CDR1 GTSNPN and CDR2 SVGIG come from the germline V gene (reference sequence).

The chain links TRBV30 to TRBJ2-5; 8 nucleotides match TRBD1. The receptor's source is a woman aged 18-29 years with Graves' hyperthyroidism. Sequencing input: blood. The CDR3 reads CAWSADRGLGETQYF. DNA for the CDR3: TGTGCCTGGAGTGCCGACAGGGGATTAGGAGAGACCCAGTACTTC.